Below, 23 T cell receptor beta chains from the same sample are listed, as sequenced in a study of metastatic and nonmetastatic thyroid tumors. TCRdb re-called the PCR reads through MiXCR. This table has some 19,000 clones, less than 30% appearing once. Thyroid surgery was performed in patients who had received no treatment beforehand. Specimen: blood. The receptors come from a male donor with papillary thyroid cancer or a benign thyroid nodule (not recorded which). Some clones in this sample may be carry-over from other donors' samples.

To note about this clone: This sequence may be a read error, since a much larger clone differs from it by one base. The same CDR3 is also encoded by other DNA sequences in this sample. In DNA form, the CDR3 reads TGTGCCAGCAGTACAGGGCAGCCGTACCAAGAGACCCAGTACTTC. It codes for CASSTGQPYQETQYF. J is TRBJ2-5 and V is TRBV7-9; tentative D call: TRBD1 (6 bases). The CDR3 runs to 15 residues. In germline, CDR1 is SEHNR, CDR2 FQNEAQ (reference sequence). The ends were cut back, 6 bases at V and 0 bases at J, with 14 bases in the middle.

The table lists this clone with many counts. CDR3 protein: CASTPGMTGVGEKLFF. CDR3 nucleotides: TGCGCCAGCACCCCTGGAATGACAGGGGTCGGTGAAAAACTGTTTTTT. The chain employs TRBV5-1 and TRBJ1-4; 8 nucleotides line up with TRBD1. V trimming: 6 bases; J trimming: 7 bases; junction bases outside the gene matches: 14. The CDR3 runs to 16 residues. Germline values: CDR1 SGHRS, CDR2 YFSETQ.

As DNA, the CDR3 is TGCGCCAGCAGCTCCCGACCCGTTGTTGGCTACAATGAGCAGTTCTTC. Translation gives CASSSRPVVGYNEQFF. V usage is TRBV5-1 and J usage is TRBJ2-1; no clear D. The germline CDR1 and CDR2 sequences are SGHRS and YFSETQ. There are 16 residues in the CDR3. Trimming stripped 3 bases from V and 3 bases from J, with 16 bases between.

The genes are TRBV20-1 and TRBJ2-1, with unresolved D. Germline-derived CDR1 and CDR2 are DFQATT and SNEGSKA (reference sequence). Trimming left V 4 bases short and J 8 bases short, with 24 bases between. CDR3 length: 16 amino acids. The CDR3: CSATPLGFGPAHEQFF. The CDR3, as DNA: TGCAGTGCTACCCCTCTAGGTTTCGGACCAGCACATGAGCAGTTCTTC.

This chain connects TRBV12-3 or TRBV12-4 to TRBJ1-2, with a tentative D call TRBD1 (6 bases). The V end was cut by 0 bases, the J end by 4 bases, with 12 bases between. CDR3 size: 15 residues. For the CDR3, the DNA is TGTGCCAGCAGTTTAGCGCTGGGGGGCGGCTATGGCTACACCTTC. The encoded protein is CASSLALGGGYGYTF.

This clone is classed as medium-sized. The chain employs TRBV6-1 and TRBJ1-2, with D maybe TRBD1 (5 bases). The germline CDR1 and CDR2 sequences are MNHNS and SASEGT. The V and J ends lost 6 bases and 6 bases respectively, with 20 bases between them. The CDR3 covers 15 residues. CDR3 sequence reads: CASRTDVGGWDGYTF. CDR3 coding DNA: TGTGCCAGCAGGACCGATGTGGGGGGTTGGGATGGCTACACCTTC.

The gene calls are TRBV30 and TRBJ1-3; no definite D call. Germline lookup yields CDR1 GTSNPN and CDR2 SVGIG (reference sequence). V shed 5 bases and J shed 2 bases, with 4 bases lying between them. This CDR3 spans 11 amino acids. The CDR3 region is CAWQTGNTIYF. The CDR3, as DNA: TGTGCCTGGCAGACTGGAAACACCATATATTTT. Combining the CDR3 with reference TRBV30 and TRBJ1-3 gives the whole variable domain SQTIHQWPATLVQPVGSPLSLECTVEGTSNPNLYWYRQAAGRGLQLLFYSVGIGQISSEVPQNLSASRPQDRQFILSSKKLLLSDSGFYLCAWQTGNTIYFGEGSWLTVV.

This chain joins TRBV28 and TRBJ2-2; D unclear. This CDR3 is built from 13 residues. With 3 bases removed from V and 7 bases from J, the gap between germline ends came to 9 bases. Germline V gene lookup returns CDR1 MDHEN and CDR2 SYDVKM. The CDR3 sequence is CASSFEDYGELFF. CDR3 DNA: TGTGCCAGCAGTTTCGAAGATTACGGGGAGCTGTTTTTT.

The V gene is TRBV7-2, the J gene TRBJ1-1; a possible D gene is TRBD1 (5 bases). Germline loops: CDR1 SGHTA, CDR2 FQGNSA. Trimming took off 3 bases at V and 5 bases at J, with 16 bases between the two ends. The CDR3 loop spans 15 amino acids. The DNA for the CDR3 is TGTGCCAGCAGCTTCCCTCCCGGGCGGGGGACTGAAGCTTTCTTT. It codes for CASSFPPGRGTEAFF.

The rearrangement joins TRBV28 to TRBJ2-1, with 11 bases fitting TRBD2. Germline V lookup: CDR1 MDHEN, CDR2 SYDVKM. The CDR3 is 15 amino acids. J was trimmed by 5 bases and V by 5 bases; bases with no gene match: 5. The CDR3 loop reads CASSRTSGRDNEQFF. DNA of the CDR3: TGTGCCAGCAGTCGAACTAGCGGGAGAGACAATGAGCAGTTCTTC. The variable domain in full, completed from reference TRBV28 and TRBJ2-1, reads DVKVTQSSRYLVKRTGEKVFLECVQDMDHENMFWYRQDPGLGLRLIYFSYDVKMKEKGDIPEGYSVSREKKERFSLILESASTNQTSMYLCASSRTSGRDNEQFFGPGTRLTVL.

This clone was seen a few times. V gene TRBV28 combines with J gene TRBJ1-2; a weak D match, TRBD1 (5 bases). This CDR3 is built from 13 residues. V lost 8 bases, J lost 4 bases, and 14 bases lay in between. Germline V lookup: CDR1 MDHEN, CDR2 SYDVKM. The CDR3 sequence: CASGGGRGYGYTF. The CDR3 coding sequence is TGTGCCAGCGGGGGTGGTCGCGGCTATGGCTACACCTTC.

This clone was counted a single time. The chain carries TRBV5-1 and TRBJ2-2; no firm D call. Deletions cut 6 bases from V and 3 bases from J, with 9 bases between. Germline CDR1 reads SGHRS; CDR2 reads YFSETQ. The CDR3 is 13 residues long. In DNA, the CDR3 is TGCGCCAGCACCGAAACTCACACCGGGGAGCTGTTTTTT. Amino acids: CASTETHTGELFF.

This clone was seen at least ten times. This CDR3 is CASSLPQGTNTGELFF. The DNA of the CDR3 is TGTGCCAGCAGCTTGCCTCAGGGTACGAACACCGGGGAGCTGTTTTTT. The chain combines TRBV5-6 with TRBJ2-2; D possibly corresponds to TRBD1 (5 bases). The V gene's germline CDR1 is SGHDT and CDR2 YYEEEE. Trimming shortened V by 1 base and J by 0 bases, and 10 bases separated the two germline ends. CDR3 size: 16 residues.

By share, this clone ranks as medium-sized. The V and J genes are TRBV19 and TRBJ2-1; unclear D gene. CDR3 length: 15 residues. V was clipped by 5 bases and J by 0 bases, with 11 bases between them. Germline V gene sequence: CDR1 LNHDA, CDR2 SQIVND (reference sequence). The CDR3 sequence is CASSQAESSYNEQFF. CDR3 bases: TGTGCCAGTAGTCAAGCTGAGAGCTCCTACAATGAGCAGTTCTTC. Filled out from reference TRBV19 and TRBJ2-1, the complete variable domain reads DGGITQSPKYLFRKEGQNVTLSCEQNLNHDAMYWYRQDPGQGLRLIYYSQIVNDFQKGDIAEGYSVSREKKESFPLTVTSAQKNPTAFYLCASSQAESSYNEQFFGPGTRLTVL.

In regard to this clone: An end of the junction does not agree with germline; a read error may underlie this. The J gene is TRBJ2-2, the V gene TRBV7-2; D is unclear. Germline assignment: CDR1 SGHTA and CDR2 FQGNSA. The CDR3 is 15 residues long. CDR3 nucleotide sequence: TGTGACAGCAGATTAGCCCCTTTCGGGTCCGGGGAGCTGTTTTTT. Its translation: CDSRLAPFGSGELFF. Full variable domain (missing parts from reference TRBV7-2 and TRBJ2-2): GAGVSQSPSNKVTEKGKDVELRCDPISGHTALYWYRQSLGQGLEFLIYFQGNSAPDKSGLPSDRFSAERTGGSVSTLTIQRTQQEDSAVYLCDSRLAPFGSGELFFGEGSRLTVL.

This clone was seen a single time. One junction end disagrees with the germline gene, perhaps due to a read error. This rearrangement joins TRBV5-1 to TRBJ2-1; TRBD1 might be the D (5 bases). The CDR3 runs to 15 residues. The germline gives CDR1 SGHRS, CDR2 YFSETQ. The DNA for the CDR3 is TGCGCCAGCAGCCTCGGATACCCCAGGGCCACTGAGCACTTCTTC. This gives the protein CASSLGYPRATEHFF.

The chain carries TRBV28 and TRBJ2-6, with D perhaps matching TRBD1 (5 bases). V lost 4 bases, J lost 0 bases, and 7 bases lay in between. The CDR3 is 15 amino acids. Germline V gives CDR1 MDHEN, CDR2 SYDVKM. The CDR3 protein is CASSWTNSGANVLTF. The CDR3 DNA is TGTGCCAGCAGTTGGACAAACTCTGGGGCCAACGTCCTGACTTTC.

This clone has ten or more counts. This chain joins TRBV11-2 and TRBJ2-2; the D gene is possibly TRBD1 (6 bases). Germline CDR1 SGHAT, CDR2 FQNNGV. The CDR3 totals 16 residues. Trimming removed 6 bases from V and 8 bases from J, with 22 bases in between. The DNA of the CDR3 is TGTGCCAGCAGTTTTACCGGGACACCTCCCCCAGGGGAGCTGTTTTTT. This codes for CASSFTGTPPPGELFF.

The chain employs TRBV20-1 and TRBJ2-1, with TRBD2 matching over 7 bases. The CDR3 sequence is 14 residues long. CDR1 and CDR2 from the germline V gene are DFQATT and SNEGSKA (reference sequence). V shed 1 base and J 2 bases; nucleotides not matched to a gene: 2. In DNA form, the CDR3 reads TGCAGTGCTAGAGGTCTAGCGGCCTACAATGAGCAGTTCTTC. As protein: CSARGLAAYNEQFF.

The chain couples TRBV5-1 to TRBJ2-7; tentative D call: TRBD2 (6 bases). Germline V gene lookup returns CDR1 SGHRS and CDR2 YFSETQ. The CDR3 runs to 14 residues. The ends were cut back, 1 base at V and 2 bases at J, with 10 bases in the middle. The CDR3 region is CASSLRGEAYEQYF. CDR3 DNA sequence: TGCGCCAGCAGCTTGCGAGGGGAGGCCTACGAGCAGTACTTC.

The sample holds many counts of this clone. With a much larger clone just one base away, this may be a read error. The identical CDR3 is also encoded by other nucleotide sequences in the sample. The V gene is TRBV3-1, the J gene TRBJ2-7; D gene unclear. The CDR3 extends over 11 amino acids. V lost 3 bases, J lost 2 bases, and 2 bases lay in between. Germline V CDR1 and CDR2: LGHDT, YNNKEL (reference sequence). Here the CDR3 DNA reads TGTGCCAGCAGCCAGGCCTACGAGCAGTACTTC. This gives the protein CASSQAYEQYF.

A word on this clone: At one end the junction does not follow the germline gene, possibly because of a read error. This chain joins TRBV5-1 and TRBJ2-3; TRBD2 might be the D (5 bases). This CDR3 spans 13 amino acids. The germline V gene encodes CDR1 SGHRS and CDR2 YFSETQ. The CDR3 region has the DNA TGCGCCAGCAAGTGGGAGAGGTCAGATACCCAGTATTTT. Translated: CASKWERSDTQYF.

By frequency in the sample, this clone is medium-sized (0.01 to 0.1%). The chain links TRBV20-1 to TRBJ1-5; TRBD1 might be the D (5 bases). Germline lookup yields CDR1 DFQATT and CDR2 SNEGSKA (reference sequence). The CDR3 consists of 15 residues. Trimming pared 2 bases from V and 7 bases from J, leaving 18 bases between. The CDR3: CSARTSPGPQQPQHF. The CDR3 DNA follows: TGCAGTGCTAGAACTTCTCCGGGACCGCAGCAGCCCCAGCATTTT.